This T cell receptor (beta chain) was captured in a study of blood T cells in healthy people across ages. A second about 6 to 12 cycle PCR used barcoded and J-beta primers. From the 5' RACE reads, TCRdb called clonotypes with MiXCR, one entry per CDR3 protein. Of more than 650,000 distinct CDR3 sequences in the sample, over 20% were seen once. Findings and caveats of the study: Expanded clonotype shifts may have been confounded, as the donors had an unknown CMV status.

This clonotype was counted between two and nine times. Antigen unknown. Specimen: blood. This receptor was identified in a man between 65 and 85 years old in good health.

CDR3 amino acids: CSASSLGQGIFTDTQYF. The CDR3, as DNA: TGCAGTGCTAGTAGCTTGGGACAGGGGATATTCACGGATACGCAGTATTTT. The J gene is TRBJ2-3, the V gene TRBV20-1; 10 bases map to TRBD1. The CDR3 extends over 17 amino acids. With V trimmed by 3 bases and J by 6 bases, 15 bases remained unmatched. Germline assignment: CDR1 DFQATT and CDR2 SNEGSKA (reference sequence).